This T cell receptor (beta chain) was obtained from a study of patients and donors after allogeneic stem cell transplantation. The sample holds a few counts of this clonotype. TCRdb analysed the RT-PCR reads with MiXCR anew, one entry per CDR3 protein. The profile shows around 150,000 distinct CDR3 sequences, approximately 40% of them singletons. The V end was cut by 1 base, the J end by 0 bases, with 13 bases between. The CDR3 length is 16 residues. Per the germline V gene, CDR1 is SGHRS and CDR2 is YFSETQ. Sequenced material: blood, either unsorted or a sorted T cell fraction (not recorded which). This sequence was found in a human donor who was either an allogeneic HSCT recipient or a stem cell or donor lymphocyte infusion donor (not recorded which). It is not recorded whose cells these are; they may come from a transplant donor. The J gene is TRBJ1-1, the V gene TRBV5-1, with D maybe TRBD1 (5 bases). The CDR3 is CASSLTSGTVNTEAFF. The CDR3 nucleotides are TGCGCCAGCAGCTTGACTTCCGGGACGGTGAACACTGAAGCTTTCTTT.